This entry is about one T cell receptor beta chain. The assay was immunoSEQ multiplex PCR, and TCRdb's table has in-frame clones only and misses some. The sample includes around 450,000 clones, nearly 90% of them seen just once. The data belong to a study of blood T cell repertoires in COVID-19. This CDR3 is built from 15 residues. With V trimmed by 3 bases and J by 4 bases, 6 bases remained unmatched. CDR1 is SGHTA, CDR2 FQGTGA, per germline. Sequencing used PBMCs or T cells enriched from blood (not recorded which). This receptor was obtained from a woman aged 18-29 years with acute COVID-19. V gene TRBV7-3 combines with J gene TRBJ2-1, with 7 positions matching TRBD2. This chain's CDR3 is CASSLSTSAYNEQFF. CDR3 sequence (DNA): TGTGCCAGCAGCTTGTCTACTAGCGCATACAATGAGCAGTTCTTC.